Described below is a single TCR beta chain sequence and its context. As yet, its antigen is unknown. This table comes from immunoSEQ multiplex PCR, and its TCRdb copy is limited to in-frame clones, with some not included. The data hold tens of thousands of clones, with 70% to 90% observed a single time. The data were obtained in a study of PD-1 blockade in classical Hodgkin lymphoma. The sample's time point: cycle 4 day 1 (C4D1), after five to seven weeks of nivolumab. All patients relapsed after autologous stem cell transplantation, and brentuximab vedotin exposure varied. Study-level points and caveats: Similar baseline diversity was found in complete responders and newly diagnosed patients.

The sequence came from a human donor with classical Hodgkin lymphoma. Here the sequenced sample was peripheral blood mononuclear cells (PBMCs), taken before the fourth cycle of nivolumab.

The CDR3 DNA reads as TGTGCCAGAAGGCGCAACATACTCGTCGGTACCGGGGAGCTGTTTTTT. This translates into CARRRNILVGTGELFF. This rearrangement joins TRBV21-1 to TRBJ2-2. TRBV21-1 is termed a pseudogene. This CDR3 is 16 amino acids long.